A single sample is the source of the 31 T cell receptor beta chains below, sequenced in a study of blood T cell repertoires in COVID-19. Produced via immunoSEQ multiplex PCR; TCRdb's table is partial and in-frame only. The table has tens of thousands of clones, 70% to 80% seen once. The sample taken for sequencing was peripheral blood. Source of these receptors: a man between 65 and 85 years old with acute or convalescent COVID-19.

This clone was seen only once. The V and J genes are TRBV28 and TRBJ1-4; D is ambiguous. The V and J ends lost 1 base and 7 bases respectively, with 16 bases between them. Germline loops: CDR1 MDHEN, CDR2 SYDVKM. This CDR3 has 16 amino acids. The CDR3: CASSLSGGLGLEKLFF. The CDR3 nucleotides are TGTGCCAGCAGTTTATCAGGAGGGTTAGGACTTGAAAAACTGTTTTTT.

CDR3 sequence reads: CSATGVSTDTQYF. The CDR3 bases are TGCAGCGCGACAGGAGTTAGCACAGATACGCAGTATTTT. V gene TRBV29-1 combines with J gene TRBJ2-3; D possibly corresponds to TRBD1 (6 bases). This CDR3 contains 13 residues. Trimming took off 7 bases at V and 0 bases at J, with 11 bases between the two ends. CDR1 and CDR2 (germline): SQVTM, ANQGSEA.

This chain links TRBV6-5 with TRBJ1-2; 7 bases are a match to TRBD1. The CDR3 loop spans 14 amino acids. V trimming: 6 bases; J trimming: 4 bases; junction bases outside the gene matches: 8. The V gene's germline CDR1 is MNHEY and CDR2 SVGAGI. CDR3 sequence: CASSLSQGGYGYTF. The CDR3 region has the DNA TGTGCCAGCAGCCTAAGCCAGGGGGGCTATGGCTACACCTTC.

This chain links TRBV6-1 with TRBJ2-1; 10 nucleotides match TRBD2. V was clipped by 2 bases and J by 7 bases; unmatched bases: 2. The CDR3 has 14 residues. CDR1 and CDR2 from the germline V gene are MNHNS and SASEGT. CDR3: CASSELAGVNEQFF. The CDR3 region has the DNA TGTGCCAGCAGTGAACTAGCGGGAGTTAATGAGCAGTTCTTC.

The V and J genes are TRBV11-2 and TRBJ1-4, with a tentative D call TRBD1 (6 bases). Germline values: CDR1 SGHAT, CDR2 FQNNGV. Trimming took 5 bases from V and 4 from J, leaving 14 bases between them. This CDR3 contains 15 residues. The CDR3 region has the DNA TGTGCCAGCAGCCCAGGACAGACATATAATGAAAAACTGTTTTTT. Translated, it gives CASSPGQTYNEKLFF.

In this sample, this clone turned up a few times. The chain joins TRBV5-1 to TRBJ1-2; 8 positions match TRBD1. The CDR3 loop spans 15 amino acids. V shed 5 bases and J 5 bases; nucleotides not matched to a gene: 11. Germline CDR1 is SGHRS and CDR2 is YFSETQ. The DNA for the CDR3 is TGCGCCAGCAGACCTGGACAGGGAGTATGGTATGGCTACACCTTC. This gives the protein CASRPGQGVWYGYTF.

The J gene is TRBJ1-2, the V gene TRBV7-6, with a weak D call TRBD1 (5 bases). CDR1 is SGHVS, CDR2 FNYEAQ, per germline. Trimming left V 5 bases short and J 2 bases short, with 15 bases between. This CDR3 contains 15 residues. CDR3 region: CASSPGGSINYGYTF. The CDR3 region has the DNA TGTGCCAGCAGCCCCGGGGGGTCTATCAACTATGGCTACACCTTC.

V usage is TRBV3-1 (or the pseudogene TRBV3-2) and J usage is TRBJ2-7; 12 bases line up with TRBD2. V lost 4 bases, J lost 2 bases, and 6 bases stayed unmatched. Germline CDR1 reads LGHDT; CDR2 reads YNNKEL (reference sequence). This CDR3 comprises 16 residues. The CDR3 sequence is CASSLRLAGDTYEQYF. Here the CDR3 DNA reads TGTGCCAGCAGCCTTAGACTAGCGGGAGATACCTACGAGCAGTACTTC.

The V gene is TRBV4-2, the J gene TRBJ1-2; tentatively, D is TRBD1 (5 bases). Germline values: CDR1 LGHNA, CDR2 YNFKEQ. This CDR3 has 14 amino acids. V was clipped by 0 bases and J by 3 bases, with 8 bases between them. CDR3: CASSQDKGYYGYTF. CDR3 nucleotides: TGTGCCAGCAGCCAAGATAAGGGGTACTATGGCTACACCTTC.

The V and J genes are TRBV25-1 and TRBJ1-4; 7 nucleotides agree with TRBD1. The CDR3 length is 14 residues. V was clipped by 1 base and J by 10 bases; unmatched bases: 6. CDR1 and CDR2 from the germline V gene are MGHDK and SYGVNS. CDR3 nucleotide sequence: TGTGCCAGCAGTGAATGGACAGGAAGGGCAAAACTGTTTTTT. This encodes CASSEWTGRAKLFF.

The chain is built from TRBV28 and TRBJ2-3; maybe TRBD2 (6 bases). Germline CDR1 reads MDHEN; CDR2 reads SYDVKM. Trimming removed 5 bases at V and 2 bases at J, with 17 bases between. CDR3 length: 16 residues. This CDR3 reads CASSPPRRAHTDTQYF. As DNA, the CDR3 is TGTGCCAGCAGTCCCCCCAGGAGGGCACACACAGATACGCAGTATTTT.

The V gene is TRBV29-1, the J gene TRBJ2-7; 10 bases map to TRBD1. V lost 7 bases and J lost 2; bases outside the gene matches: 5. CDR3 size: 13 residues. The germline CDR1 and CDR2 sequences are SQVTM and ANQGSEA. The CDR3: CSASGTGAYEQYF. CDR3 bases: TGCAGCGCCAGCGGGACAGGGGCCTACGAGCAGTACTTC.

The chain joins TRBV6-5 to TRBJ2-7, with 13 nucleotides matching TRBD2. The germline V gene encodes CDR1 MNHEY and CDR2 SVGAGI. V was clipped by 5 bases and J by 7 bases; unmatched bases: 8. There are 15 residues in the CDR3. The CDR3 is CASSSGTSGEGEQYF. CDR3 DNA sequence: TGTGCCAGCAGTAGTGGGACTAGCGGGGAAGGAGAGCAGTACTTC.

V gene TRBV9 combines with J gene TRBJ2-1; D gene ambiguous. Germline CDR1 reads SGDLS; CDR2 reads YYNGEE. There are 12 residues in the CDR3. Trimming shortened V by 2 bases and J by 6 bases, and 6 bases separated the two germline ends. The CDR3 DNA reads as TGTGCCAGCAGCGTTTCATTCAATGAGCAGTTCTTC. It codes for CASSVSFNEQFF.

The chain uses TRBV5-1 and TRBJ1-5; 8 bases match TRBD1. Looked up from germline, CDR1 is SGHRS and CDR2 is YFSETQ. The CDR3 has 13 amino acids. Losses at the gene ends were 4 bases for V and 8 bases for J; bases not matched to a gene: 5. The CDR3 protein is CASSDRGGEPQHF. CDR3 nucleotide sequence: TGCGCCAGCAGCGACAGGGGAGGGGAGCCCCAGCATTTT.

The chain combines TRBV6-1 with TRBJ1-2; possibly TRBD1 for D (6 bases). CDR1 and CDR2 from the germline V gene are MNHNS and SASEGT. V gave up 3 bases and J gave up 2 bases, with 7 bases separating them. This CDR3 contains 13 residues. The CDR3 is CASSEDRNYGYTF. In nucleotides, the CDR3 is TGTGCCAGCAGTGAGGACAGAAACTATGGCTACACCTTC.

CDR3 protein: CASSLEGKAYNEQFF. Written as DNA, the CDR3 is TGTGCCAGCAGTTTGGAGGGAAAAGCGTACAATGAGCAGTTCTTC. The chain employs TRBV28 and TRBJ2-1; TRBD2 might be the D (6 bases). This CDR3 is 15 amino acids long. Trimming cost V 3 bases and J 4 bases, with 13 bases left between them. Germline lookup yields CDR1 MDHEN and CDR2 SYDVKM.

The J gene is TRBJ2-2, the V gene TRBV3-1 (or the pseudogene TRBV3-2); maybe TRBD1 (5 bases). CDR1 LGHDT and CDR2 YNNKEL come from the germline V gene (reference sequence). CDR3 length: 15 residues. V lost 4 bases and J lost 4, with 13 bases in between. CDR3 in DNA: TGTGCCAGCAGCCCCAGGGCCCAGCGCACCGGGGAGCTGTTTTTT. It specifies CASSPRAQRTGELFF.

This rearrangement joins TRBV5-1 to TRBJ1-5, with TRBD1 as a possible D gene (6 bases). The CDR3 covers 15 residues. Germline V gives CDR1 SGHRS, CDR2 YFSETQ. V was shortened by 3 bases and J by 0 bases, with 10 bases between the two germline ends. CDR3 sequence reads: CASSSGTNSNQPQHF. The CDR3 region has the DNA TGCGCCAGCAGCTCCGGGACAAATAGCAATCAGCCCCAGCATTTT.

This chain connects TRBV6-6 to TRBJ2-3; D is undetermined. CDR1 MNHNY and CDR2 SVGAGI come from the germline V gene (reference sequence). This CDR3 comprises 12 residues. Trimming cost V 4 bases and J 3 bases, with 5 bases left between them. The CDR3 DNA reads as TGTGCCAGCAGTTTCGGGACAGATACGCAGTATTTT. Translation: CASSFGTDTQYF.

The sample holds a few counts of this clone. This rearrangement joins TRBV12-3 or TRBV12-4 to TRBJ1-1; the D is unclear. The ends were cut back, 5 bases at V and 3 bases at J, with 10 bases in the middle. CDR3 length: 13 residues. CDR3 in amino acids: CASSIRLDTEAFF. The CDR3 DNA is TGTGCCAGCAGTATCCGGCTAGACACTGAAGCTTTCTTT.

This clone has just a few counts. The chain links TRBV3-1 (or the pseudogene TRBV3-2) to TRBJ2-5; 9 bases fit TRBD1. The germline CDR1 and CDR2 sequences are LGHDT and YNNKEL (reference sequence). V lost 0 bases, J lost 5 bases, and 4 bases stayed unmatched. This CDR3 is 15 amino acids long. CDR3 amino acids: CASSQEVGQGETQYF. Here the CDR3 DNA reads TGTGCCAGCAGCCAAGAGGTGGGACAGGGTGAGACCCAGTACTTC.

The gene calls are TRBV28 and TRBJ1-2, with D hard to call. The V end was cut by 3 bases, the J end by 8 bases, with 13 bases between. CDR3 length: 13 amino acids. CDR1 is MDHEN, CDR2 SYDVKM, per germline. Here the CDR3 DNA reads TGTGCCAGCAGTTTCACCGTCATGAGGGGCTACACCTTC. This translates into CASSFTVMRGYTF.

The V gene is TRBV6-6, the J gene TRBJ2-7; perhaps TRBD2 as D (7 bases). V was clipped by 5 bases and J by 0 bases, with 14 bases between them. Germline V gene sequence: CDR1 MNHNY, CDR2 SVGAGI (reference sequence). This CDR3 has 15 amino acids. CDR3 residues: CASSGRGLTSYEQYF. The CDR3 DNA reads TGTGCCAGCAGTGGCAGGGGACTAACCTCCTACGAGCAGTACTTC.

The CDR3 reads CAISEQGQNQPQHF. CDR3 in DNA: TGTGCCATCAGTGAGCAGGGACAGAATCAGCCCCAGCATTTT. This sequence joins TRBV10-3 and TRBJ1-5; 7 nucleotides match TRBD1. Germline V gene lookup returns CDR1 ENHRY and CDR2 SYGVKD. There are 14 residues in the CDR3. The V segment lost 2 bases and the J segment 4 bases; nucleotides outside the gene matches: 2.

This chain links TRBV5-1 with TRBJ1-1; 7 bases are a match to TRBD1. Germline trimming cut 4 bases from V and 8 bases from J; bases unmatched to any gene: 8. The CDR3 contains 13 residues. CDR1 is SGHRS, CDR2 YFSETQ, per germline. In nucleotides, the CDR3 is TGCGCCAGCAGCCAGATAGGACAGGCGGAAGCTTTCTTT. Protein sequence: CASSQIGQAEAFF.

Remarks on this clone: Mismatch with germline at one junction end may stem from a read error. The chain joins TRBV9 to TRBJ2-1; maybe TRBD2 (6 bases). CDR1 and CDR2 from the germline V gene are SGDLS and YYNGEE. The CDR3 consists of 15 residues. The CDR3 here is CASTVAGGLHNEQFF. In DNA, the CDR3 is TGTGCCAGCACCGTAGCCGGGGGACTTCACAATGAGCAGTTCTTC.

The rearrangement joins TRBV5-1 to TRBJ2-3, with D maybe TRBD2 (5 bases). Deletions cut 4 bases from V and 6 bases from J, with 12 bases between. Germline V gene lookup returns CDR1 SGHRS and CDR2 YFSETQ. CDR3 length: 13 residues. The DNA of the CDR3 is TGCGCCAGCAGCAGCGGCACGGCGGATACGCAGTATTTT. Translation: CASSSGTADTQYF.

The CDR3 sequence is CASSLGAARTYNEQFF. The CDR3 region has the DNA TGTGCCAGCAGTTTAGGGGCAGCGAGAACCTACAATGAGCAGTTCTTC. The J gene is TRBJ2-1, the V gene TRBV28; weak D call: TRBD1 (5 bases). The V end lost 2 bases, the J end lost 2 bases, and 13 bases lay between the germline ends. This CDR3 region has 16 residues. The germline V gene encodes CDR1 MDHEN and CDR2 SYDVKM.

This chain links TRBV11-2 with TRBJ2-1, with D hard to call. The CDR3 spans 13 residues. CDR1 is SGHAT, CDR2 FQNNGV, per germline. V gave up 1 base and J gave up 5 bases, with 6 bases separating them. Here the CDR3 reads CASSLVRDNEQFF. Here the CDR3 DNA reads TGTGCCAGCAGCTTAGTCCGGGACAATGAGCAGTTCTTC.

The chain has TRBV25-1 and TRBJ1-6, with D possibly being TRBD1 (6 bases). CDR3 length: 15 residues. Trimming took 2 bases from V and 7 from J, leaving 12 bases between them. CDR1 is MGHDK and CDR2 is SYGVNS in the germline V gene. CDR3 sequence: CASSELRTENSPLHF. For the CDR3, the DNA is TGTGCCAGCAGTGAACTTCGGACAGAGAATTCACCCCTCCACTTT.